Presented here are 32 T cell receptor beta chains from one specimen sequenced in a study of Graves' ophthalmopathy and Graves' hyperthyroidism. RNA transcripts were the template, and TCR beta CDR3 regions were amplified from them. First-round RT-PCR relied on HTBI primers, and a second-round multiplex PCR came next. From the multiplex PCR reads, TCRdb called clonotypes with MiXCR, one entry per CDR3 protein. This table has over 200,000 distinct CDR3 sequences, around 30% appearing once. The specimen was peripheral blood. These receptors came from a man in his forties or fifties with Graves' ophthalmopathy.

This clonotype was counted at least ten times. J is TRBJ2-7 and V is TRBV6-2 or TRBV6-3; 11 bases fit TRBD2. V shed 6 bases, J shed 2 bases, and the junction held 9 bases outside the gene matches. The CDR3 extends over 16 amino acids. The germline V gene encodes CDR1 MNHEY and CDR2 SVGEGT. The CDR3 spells CASRLSGRARPYEQYF. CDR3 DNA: TGTGCCAGCAGACTTAGCGGGAGGGCTAGGCCCTACGAGCAGTACTTC.

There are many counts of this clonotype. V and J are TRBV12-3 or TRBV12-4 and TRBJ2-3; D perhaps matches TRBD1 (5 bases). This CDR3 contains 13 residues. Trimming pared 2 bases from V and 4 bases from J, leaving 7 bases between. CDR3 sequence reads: CASSLFRADTQYF. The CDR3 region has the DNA TGTGCCAGCAGTTTATTCAGGGCAGATACGCAGTATTTT.

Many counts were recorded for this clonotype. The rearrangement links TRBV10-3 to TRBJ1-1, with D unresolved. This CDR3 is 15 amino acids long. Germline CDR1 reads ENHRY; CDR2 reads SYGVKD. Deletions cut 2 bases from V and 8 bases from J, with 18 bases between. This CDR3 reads CAISEPRTGIAEAFF. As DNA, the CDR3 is TGTGCCATCAGTGAGCCACGTACGGGCATCGCCGAAGCTTTCTTT.

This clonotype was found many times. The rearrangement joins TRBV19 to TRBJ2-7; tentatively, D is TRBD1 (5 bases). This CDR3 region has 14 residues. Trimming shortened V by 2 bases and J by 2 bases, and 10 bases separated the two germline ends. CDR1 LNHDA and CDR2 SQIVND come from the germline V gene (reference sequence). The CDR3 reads CASSITGIPYEQYF. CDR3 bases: TGTGCCAGTAGTATAACAGGTATCCCCTACGAGCAGTACTTC.

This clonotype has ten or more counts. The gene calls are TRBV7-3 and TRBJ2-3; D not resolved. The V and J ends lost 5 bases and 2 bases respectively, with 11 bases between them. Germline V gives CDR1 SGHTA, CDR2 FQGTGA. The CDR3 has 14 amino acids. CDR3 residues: CASSPGRNTDTQYF. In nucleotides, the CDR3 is TGTGCCAGCAGCCCGGGCCGAAACACAGATACGCAGTATTTT. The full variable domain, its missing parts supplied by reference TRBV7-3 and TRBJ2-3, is GAGVSQTPSNKVTEKGKYVELRCDPISGHTALYWYRQSLGQGPEFLIYFQGTGAADDSGLPNDRFFAVRPEGSVSTLKIQRTERGDSAVYLCASSPGRNTDTQYFGPGTRLTVL.

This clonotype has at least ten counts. CDR3 protein: CASSLGSGRFQETQYF. DNA of the CDR3: TGTGCCAGCAGTCTCGGGAGCGGGAGGTTCCAAGAGACCCAGTACTTC. V and J are TRBV4-2 and TRBJ2-5; 9 nucleotides align to TRBD2. The CDR3 runs to 16 residues. After removal of 6 bases from V and 1 base from J, the junction contained 9 bases not matched to a gene. The germline V gene has CDR1 LGHNA and CDR2 YNFKEQ.

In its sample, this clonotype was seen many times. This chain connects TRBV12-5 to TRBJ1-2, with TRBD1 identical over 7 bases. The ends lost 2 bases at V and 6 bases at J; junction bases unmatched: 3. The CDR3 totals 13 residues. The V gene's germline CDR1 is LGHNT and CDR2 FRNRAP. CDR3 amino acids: CASGLKGADGYTF. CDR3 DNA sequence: TGTGCTAGTGGTTTGAAGGGGGCGGATGGCTACACCTTC. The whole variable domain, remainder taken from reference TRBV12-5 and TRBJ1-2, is DARVTQTPRHKVTEMGQEVTMRCQPILGHNTVFWYRQTMMQGLELLAYFRNRAPLDDSGMPKDRFSAEMPDATLATLKIQPSEPRDSAVYFCASGLKGADGYTFGSGTRLTVV.

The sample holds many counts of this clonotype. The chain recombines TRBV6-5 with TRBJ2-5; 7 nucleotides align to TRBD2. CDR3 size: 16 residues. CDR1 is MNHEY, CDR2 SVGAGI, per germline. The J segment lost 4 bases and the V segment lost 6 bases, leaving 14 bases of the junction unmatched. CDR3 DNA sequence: TGTGCCAGCAGAGGAGGCTACTCGGGAGGACGAGAGACCCAGTACTTC. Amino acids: CASRGGYSGGRETQYF.

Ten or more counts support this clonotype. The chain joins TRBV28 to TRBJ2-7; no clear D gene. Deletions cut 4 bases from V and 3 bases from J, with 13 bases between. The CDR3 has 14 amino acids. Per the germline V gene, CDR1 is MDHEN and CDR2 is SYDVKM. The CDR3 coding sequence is TGTGCCAGCAGTTCCCTGGACGGAGACTACGAGCAGTACTTC. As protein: CASSSLDGDYEQYF.

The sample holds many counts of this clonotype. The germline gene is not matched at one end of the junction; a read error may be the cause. The CDR3, as DNA: TGCAACGTTGAAGGAGCTAGCGGGTCCAAAGAGACCCAGTACTTC. Amino acid sequence: CNVEGASGSKETQYF. The chain carries TRBV29-1 and TRBJ2-5; 8 bases align to TRBD2. This CDR3 contains 15 residues. Germline assignment: CDR1 SQVTM and CDR2 ANQGSEA.

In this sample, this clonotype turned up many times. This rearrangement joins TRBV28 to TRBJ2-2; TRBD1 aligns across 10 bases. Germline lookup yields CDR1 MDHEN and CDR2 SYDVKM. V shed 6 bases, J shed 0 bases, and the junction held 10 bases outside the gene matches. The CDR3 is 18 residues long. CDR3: CASSPSFGQGANTGELFF. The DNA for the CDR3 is TGTGCCAGCAGCCCCAGCTTTGGACAGGGGGCGAACACCGGGGAGCTGTTTTTT.

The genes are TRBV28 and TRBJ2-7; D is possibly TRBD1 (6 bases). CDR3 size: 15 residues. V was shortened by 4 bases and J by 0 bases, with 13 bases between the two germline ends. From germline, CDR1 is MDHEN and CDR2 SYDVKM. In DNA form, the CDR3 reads TGTGCCAGCAGTTCGACCGACAGGAGCTCCTACGAGCAGTACTTC. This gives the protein CASSSTDRSSYEQYF.

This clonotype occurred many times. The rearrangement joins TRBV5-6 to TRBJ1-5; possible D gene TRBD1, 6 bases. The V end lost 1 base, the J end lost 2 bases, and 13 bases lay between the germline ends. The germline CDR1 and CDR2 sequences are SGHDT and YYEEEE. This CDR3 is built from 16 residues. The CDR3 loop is CASSLYSGTRNQPQHF. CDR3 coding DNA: TGTGCCAGCAGCTTGTACTCCGGGACACGCAATCAGCCCCAGCATTTT.

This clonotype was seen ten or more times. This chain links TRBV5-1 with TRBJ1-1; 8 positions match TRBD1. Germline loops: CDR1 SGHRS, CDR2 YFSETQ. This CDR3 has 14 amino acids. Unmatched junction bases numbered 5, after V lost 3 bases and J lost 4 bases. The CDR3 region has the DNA TGCGCCAGCAGCTCCGGGACAGGAATCACTGAAGCTTTCTTT. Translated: CASSSGTGITEAFF.

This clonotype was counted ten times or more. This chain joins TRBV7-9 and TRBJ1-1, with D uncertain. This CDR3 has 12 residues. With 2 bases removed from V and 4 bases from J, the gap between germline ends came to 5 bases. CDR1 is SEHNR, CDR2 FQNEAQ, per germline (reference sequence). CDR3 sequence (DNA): TGTGCCAGCAGCTTATCGGCCACTGAAGCTTTCTTT. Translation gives CASSLSATEAFF.

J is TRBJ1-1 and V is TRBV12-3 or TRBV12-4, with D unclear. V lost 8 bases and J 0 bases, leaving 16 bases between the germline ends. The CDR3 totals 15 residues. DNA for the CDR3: TGTGCCAGCGGTTGGGCAAGCCTCATGAACACTGAAGCTTTCTTT. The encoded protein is CASGWASLMNTEAFF.

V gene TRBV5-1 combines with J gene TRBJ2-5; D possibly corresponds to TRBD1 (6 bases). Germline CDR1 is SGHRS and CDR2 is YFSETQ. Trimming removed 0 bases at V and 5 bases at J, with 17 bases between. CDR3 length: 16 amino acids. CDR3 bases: TGCGCCAGCAGCTTGGCTATTACAGGGTTTGGGGAGACCCAGTACTTC. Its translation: CASSLAITGFGETQYF.

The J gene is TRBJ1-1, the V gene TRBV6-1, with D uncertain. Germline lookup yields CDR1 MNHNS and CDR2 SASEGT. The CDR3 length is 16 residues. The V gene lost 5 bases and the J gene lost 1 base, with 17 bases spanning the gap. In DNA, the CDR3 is TGTGCCAGCAGTCCCCCGGTCGGACGGGGGAACACTGAAGCTTTCTTT. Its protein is CASSPPVGRGNTEAFF.

DNA of the CDR3: TGTGCCAGCAGTTTGTACTCAGGGGGCGGGAACACTGAAGCTTTCTTT. Translating it yields CASSLYSGGGNTEAFF. The chain links TRBV28 to TRBJ1-1; 8 positions match TRBD1. CDR1 MDHEN and CDR2 SYDVKM come from the germline V gene. The CDR3 runs 16 residues. The ends lost 3 bases at V and 1 base at J; junction bases unmatched: 7.

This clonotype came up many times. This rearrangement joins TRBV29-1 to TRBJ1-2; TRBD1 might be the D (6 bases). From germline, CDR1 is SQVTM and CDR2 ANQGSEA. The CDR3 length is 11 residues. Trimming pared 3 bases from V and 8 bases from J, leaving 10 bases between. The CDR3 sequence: CSVDRDKGYTF. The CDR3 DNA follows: TGCAGCGTTGACCGGGACAAGGGCTACACCTTC.

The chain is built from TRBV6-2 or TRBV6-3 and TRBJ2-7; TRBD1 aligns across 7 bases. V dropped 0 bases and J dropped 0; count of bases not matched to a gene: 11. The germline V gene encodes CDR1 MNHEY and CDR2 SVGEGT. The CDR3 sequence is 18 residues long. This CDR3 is CASSYSGQDGKHSYEQYF. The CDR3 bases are TGTGCCAGCAGTTACTCAGGACAGGACGGAAAACACTCCTACGAGCAGTACTTC.

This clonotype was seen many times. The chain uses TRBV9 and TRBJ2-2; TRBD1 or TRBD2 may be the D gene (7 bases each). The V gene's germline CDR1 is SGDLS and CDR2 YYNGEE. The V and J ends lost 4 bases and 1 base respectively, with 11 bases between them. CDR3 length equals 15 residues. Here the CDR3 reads CASSQGGWNTGELFF. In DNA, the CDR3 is TGTGCCAGCAGCCAGGGGGGGTGGAACACCGGGGAGCTGTTTTTT. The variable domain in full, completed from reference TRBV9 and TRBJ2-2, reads DSGVTQTPKHLITATGQRVTLRCSPRSGDLSVYWYQQSLDQGLQFLIQYYNGEERAKGNILERFSAQQFPDLHSELNLSSLELGDSALYFCASSQGGWNTGELFFGEGSRLTVL.

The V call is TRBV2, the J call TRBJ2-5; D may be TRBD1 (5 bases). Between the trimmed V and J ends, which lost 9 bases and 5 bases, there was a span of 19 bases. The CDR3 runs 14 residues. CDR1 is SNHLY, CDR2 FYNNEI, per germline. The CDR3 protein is CASGAVSPWETQYF. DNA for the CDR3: TGTGCCAGTGGGGCCGTTTCTCCGTGGGAGACCCAGTACTTC.

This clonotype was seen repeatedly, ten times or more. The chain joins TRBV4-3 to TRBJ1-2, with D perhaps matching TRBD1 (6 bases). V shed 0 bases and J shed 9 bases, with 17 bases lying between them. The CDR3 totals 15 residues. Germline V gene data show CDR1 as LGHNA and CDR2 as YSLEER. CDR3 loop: CASSQDITGQASYTF. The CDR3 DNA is TGCGCCAGCAGCCAAGATATAACAGGGCAGGCGAGCTACACCTTC.

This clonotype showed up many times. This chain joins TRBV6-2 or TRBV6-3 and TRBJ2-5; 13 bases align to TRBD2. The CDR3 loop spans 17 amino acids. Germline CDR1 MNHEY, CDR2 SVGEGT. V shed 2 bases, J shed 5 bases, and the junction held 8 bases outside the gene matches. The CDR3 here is CASSYLGLAGVGETQYF. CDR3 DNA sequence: TGTGCCAGCAGTTACCTCGGACTAGCGGGAGTCGGGGAGACCCAGTACTTC.

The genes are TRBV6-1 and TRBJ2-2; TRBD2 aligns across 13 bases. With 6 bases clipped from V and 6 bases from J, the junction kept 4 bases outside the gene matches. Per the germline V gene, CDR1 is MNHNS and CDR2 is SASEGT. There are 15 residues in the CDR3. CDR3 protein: CASSRTSGGAGELFF. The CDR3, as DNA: TGTGCCAGCAGCCGGACTAGCGGGGGCGCCGGGGAGCTGTTTTTT.

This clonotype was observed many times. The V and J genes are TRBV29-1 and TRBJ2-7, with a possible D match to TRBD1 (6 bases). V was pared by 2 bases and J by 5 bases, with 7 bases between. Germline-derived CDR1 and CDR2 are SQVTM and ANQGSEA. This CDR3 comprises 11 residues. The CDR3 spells CSVEQGNEQYF. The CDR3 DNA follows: TGCAGCGTTGAACAGGGGAACGAGCAGTACTTC.

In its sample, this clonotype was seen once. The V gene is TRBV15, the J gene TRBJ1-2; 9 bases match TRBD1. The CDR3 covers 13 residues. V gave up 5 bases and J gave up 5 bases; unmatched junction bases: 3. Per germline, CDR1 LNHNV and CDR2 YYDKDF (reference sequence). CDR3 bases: TGTGCCACCAGCCGCGACAGGGGGTATGGCTACACCTTC. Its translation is CATSRDRGYGYTF.

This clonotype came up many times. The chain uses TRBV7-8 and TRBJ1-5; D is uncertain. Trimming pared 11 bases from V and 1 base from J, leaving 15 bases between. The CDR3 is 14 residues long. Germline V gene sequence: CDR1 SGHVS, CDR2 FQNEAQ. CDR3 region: CASRLGSSNQPQHF. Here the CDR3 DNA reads TGTGCCTCGAGGCTGGGGTCCAGCAATCAGCCCCAGCATTTT.

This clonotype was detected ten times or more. The CDR3 loop is CASSLATASSPLHF. The CDR3 nucleotides read TGTGCCAGCAGCTTAGCCACAGCTAGTTCACCCCTCCACTTT. This sequence joins TRBV7-2 and TRBJ1-6; D is ambiguous. Deletions cut 0 bases from V and 9 bases from J, with 9 bases between. CDR3 size: 14 residues. Per germline, CDR1 SGHTA and CDR2 FQGNSA.

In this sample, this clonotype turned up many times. The CDR3 region is CSVSGQGSYEQYF. CDR3 coding DNA: TGCAGCGTTTCGGGACAGGGATCCTACGAGCAGTACTTC. The V call is TRBV29-1, the J call TRBJ2-7; 9 positions agree with TRBD1. CDR3 size: 13 residues. Per the germline V gene, CDR1 is SQVTM and CDR2 is ANQGSEA. V was pared by 5 bases and J by 1 base, with 3 bases of the junction left unmatched.

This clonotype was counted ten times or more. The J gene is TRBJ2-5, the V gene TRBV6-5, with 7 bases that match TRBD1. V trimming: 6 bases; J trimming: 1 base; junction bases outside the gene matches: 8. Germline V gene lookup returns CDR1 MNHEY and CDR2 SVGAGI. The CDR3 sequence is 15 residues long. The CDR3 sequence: CASRAGQALQETQYF. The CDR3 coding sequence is TGTGCCAGCAGGGCAGGACAGGCGCTCCAAGAGACCCAGTACTTC.